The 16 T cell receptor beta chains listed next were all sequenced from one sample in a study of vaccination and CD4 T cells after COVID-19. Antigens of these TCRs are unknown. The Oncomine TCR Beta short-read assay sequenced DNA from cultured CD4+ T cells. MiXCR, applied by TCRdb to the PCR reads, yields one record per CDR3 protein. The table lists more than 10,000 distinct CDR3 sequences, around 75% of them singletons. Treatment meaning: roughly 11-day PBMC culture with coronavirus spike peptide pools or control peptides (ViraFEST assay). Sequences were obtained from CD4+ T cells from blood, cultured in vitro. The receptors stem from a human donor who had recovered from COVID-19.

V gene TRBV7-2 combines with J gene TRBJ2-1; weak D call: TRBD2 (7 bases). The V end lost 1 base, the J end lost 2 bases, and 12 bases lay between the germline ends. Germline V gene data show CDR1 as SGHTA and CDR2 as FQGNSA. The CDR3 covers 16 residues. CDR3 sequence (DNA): TGTGCCAGCAGCTTAGAGGGGGGGGCCCCCTACAATGAGCAGTTCTTC. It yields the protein CASSLEGGAPYNEQFF.

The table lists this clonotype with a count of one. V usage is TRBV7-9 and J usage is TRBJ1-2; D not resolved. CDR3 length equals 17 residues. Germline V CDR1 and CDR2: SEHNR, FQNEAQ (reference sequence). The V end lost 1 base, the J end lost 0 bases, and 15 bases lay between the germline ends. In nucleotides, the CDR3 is TGTGCCAGCAGCTTAGGGGCCAACTTCTACTCTAACTATGGCTACACCTTC. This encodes CASSLGANFYSNYGYTF.

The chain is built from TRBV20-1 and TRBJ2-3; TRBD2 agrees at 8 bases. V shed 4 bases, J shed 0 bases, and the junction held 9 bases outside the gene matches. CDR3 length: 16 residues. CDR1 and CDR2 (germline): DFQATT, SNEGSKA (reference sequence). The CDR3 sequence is CSANLPTSGSTDTQYF. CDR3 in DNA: TGCAGTGCTAATCTCCCTACTAGCGGAAGCACAGATACGCAGTATTTT.

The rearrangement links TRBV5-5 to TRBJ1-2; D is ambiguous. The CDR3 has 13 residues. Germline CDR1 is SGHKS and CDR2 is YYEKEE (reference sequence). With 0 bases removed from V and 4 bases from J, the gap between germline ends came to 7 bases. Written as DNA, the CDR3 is TGTGCCAGCAGCTTGGCCTCTTCCTATGGCTACACCTTC. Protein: CASSLASSYGYTF. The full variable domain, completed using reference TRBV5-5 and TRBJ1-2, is DAGVTQSPTHLIKTRGQQVTLRCSPISGHKSVSWYQQVLGQGPQFIFQYYEKEERGRGNFPDRFSARQFPNYSSELNVNALLLGDSALYLCASSLASSYGYTFGSGTRLTVV.

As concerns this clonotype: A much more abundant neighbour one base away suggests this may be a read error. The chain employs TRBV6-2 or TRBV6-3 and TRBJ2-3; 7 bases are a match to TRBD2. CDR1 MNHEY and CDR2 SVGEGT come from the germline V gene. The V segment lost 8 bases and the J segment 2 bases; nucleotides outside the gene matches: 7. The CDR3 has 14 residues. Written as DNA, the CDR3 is TGTGCCAGCGGCCTACTAGCGTACACAGATACGCAGTATTTT. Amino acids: CASGLLAYTDTQYF.

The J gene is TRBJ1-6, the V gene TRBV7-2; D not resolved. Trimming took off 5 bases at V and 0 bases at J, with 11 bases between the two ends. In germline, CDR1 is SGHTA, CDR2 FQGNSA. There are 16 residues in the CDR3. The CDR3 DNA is TGTGCCAGCAGCACAAGAGGGAGCTCCTATAATTCACCCCTCCACTTT. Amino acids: CASSTRGSSYNSPLHF.

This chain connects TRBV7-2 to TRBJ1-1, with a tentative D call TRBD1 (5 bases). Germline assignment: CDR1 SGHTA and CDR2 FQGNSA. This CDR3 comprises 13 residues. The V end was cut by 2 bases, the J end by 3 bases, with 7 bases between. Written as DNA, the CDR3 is TGTGCCAGCAGCTTACGAGGGGACACTGAAGCTTTCTTT. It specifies CASSLRGDTEAFF.

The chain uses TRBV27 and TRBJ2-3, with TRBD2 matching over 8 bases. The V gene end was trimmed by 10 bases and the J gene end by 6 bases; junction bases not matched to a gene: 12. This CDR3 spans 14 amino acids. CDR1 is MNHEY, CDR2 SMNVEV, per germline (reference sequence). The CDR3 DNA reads TGTGCCACCCAGACTAGCGCCTCCACGGATACGCAGTATTTT. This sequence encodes CATQTSASTDTQYF.

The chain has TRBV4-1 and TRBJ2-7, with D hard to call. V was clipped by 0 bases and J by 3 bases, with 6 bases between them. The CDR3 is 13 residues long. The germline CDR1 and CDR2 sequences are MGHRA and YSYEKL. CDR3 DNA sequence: TGCGCCAGCAGCCAAGAGGAAGGCTACGAGCAGTACTTC. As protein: CASSQEEGYEQYF.

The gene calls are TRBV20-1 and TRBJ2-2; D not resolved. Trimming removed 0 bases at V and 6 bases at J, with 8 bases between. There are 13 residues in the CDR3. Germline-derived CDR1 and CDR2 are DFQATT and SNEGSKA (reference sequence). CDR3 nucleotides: TGCAGTGCTAGAGATCTTTGGCCCGGGGAGCTGTTTTTT. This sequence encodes CSARDLWPGELFF.

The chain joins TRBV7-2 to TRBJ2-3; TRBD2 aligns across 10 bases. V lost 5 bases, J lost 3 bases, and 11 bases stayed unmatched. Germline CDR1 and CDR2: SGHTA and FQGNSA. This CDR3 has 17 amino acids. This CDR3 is CASSPSLLAGLTDTQYF. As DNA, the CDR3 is TGTGCCAGCAGCCCGAGCCTACTAGCGGGATTAACAGATACGCAGTATTTT.

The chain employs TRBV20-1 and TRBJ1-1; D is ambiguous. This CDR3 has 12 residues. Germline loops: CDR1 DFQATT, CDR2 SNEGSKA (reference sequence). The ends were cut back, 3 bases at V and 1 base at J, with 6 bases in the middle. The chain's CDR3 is CSASPGNTEAFF. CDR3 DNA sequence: TGCAGTGCTAGTCCCGGGAACACTGAAGCTTTCTTT.

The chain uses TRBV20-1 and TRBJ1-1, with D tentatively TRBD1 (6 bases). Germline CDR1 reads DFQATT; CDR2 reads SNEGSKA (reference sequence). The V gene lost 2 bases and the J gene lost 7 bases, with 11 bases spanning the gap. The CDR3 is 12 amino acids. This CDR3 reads CSARMGTYEAFF. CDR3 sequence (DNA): TGCAGTGCTAGAATGGGGACATATGAAGCTTTCTTT.

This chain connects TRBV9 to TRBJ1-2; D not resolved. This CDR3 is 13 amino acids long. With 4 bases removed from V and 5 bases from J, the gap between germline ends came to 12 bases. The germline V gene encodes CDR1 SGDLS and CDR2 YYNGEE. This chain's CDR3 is CASSPKDGYGYTF. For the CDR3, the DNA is TGTGCCAGCAGCCCGAAGGACGGTTATGGCTACACCTTC.

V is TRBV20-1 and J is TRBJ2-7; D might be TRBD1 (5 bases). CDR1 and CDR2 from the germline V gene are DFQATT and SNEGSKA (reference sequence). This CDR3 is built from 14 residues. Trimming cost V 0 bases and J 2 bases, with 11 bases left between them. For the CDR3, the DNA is TGCAGTGCTAGAGATTGGGGCTTAACCTACGAGCAGTACTTC. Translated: CSARDWGLTYEQYF.

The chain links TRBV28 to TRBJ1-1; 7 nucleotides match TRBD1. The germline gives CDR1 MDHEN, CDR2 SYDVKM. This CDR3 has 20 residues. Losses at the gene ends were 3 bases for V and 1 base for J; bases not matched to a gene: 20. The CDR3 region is CASSFLLQVAWAGGNTEAFF. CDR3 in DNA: TGTGCCAGCAGTTTCCTCCTTCAGGTGGCTTGGGCAGGGGGGAACACTGAAGCTTTCTTT.